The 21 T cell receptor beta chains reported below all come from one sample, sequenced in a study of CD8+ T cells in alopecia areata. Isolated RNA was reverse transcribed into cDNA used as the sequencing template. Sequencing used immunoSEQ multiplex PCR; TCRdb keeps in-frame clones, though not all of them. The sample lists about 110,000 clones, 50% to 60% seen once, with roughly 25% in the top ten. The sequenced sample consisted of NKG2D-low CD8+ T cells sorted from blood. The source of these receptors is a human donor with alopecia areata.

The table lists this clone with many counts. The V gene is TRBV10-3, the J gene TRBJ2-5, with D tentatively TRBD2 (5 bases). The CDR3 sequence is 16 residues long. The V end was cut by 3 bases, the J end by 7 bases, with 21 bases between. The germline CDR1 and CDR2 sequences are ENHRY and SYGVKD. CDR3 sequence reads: CAISDSEHGASRTQYF. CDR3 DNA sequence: TGTGCCATCAGTGATAGCGAACACGGCGCATCACGGACCCAGTACTTC.

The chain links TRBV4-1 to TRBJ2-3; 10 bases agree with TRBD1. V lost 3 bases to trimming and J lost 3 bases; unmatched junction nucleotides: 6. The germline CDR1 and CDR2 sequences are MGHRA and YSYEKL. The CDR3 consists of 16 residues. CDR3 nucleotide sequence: TGCGCCAGCAGCCATCCGACAGGGGGCGGGACAGATACGCAGTATTTT. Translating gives CASSHPTGGGTDTQYF.

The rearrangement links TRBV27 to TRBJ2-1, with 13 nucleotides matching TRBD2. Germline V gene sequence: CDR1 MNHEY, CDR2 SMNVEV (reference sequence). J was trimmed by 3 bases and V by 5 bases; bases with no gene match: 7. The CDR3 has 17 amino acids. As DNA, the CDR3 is TGTGCCAGCAGTCTAGGACTAGCGGGAGACCGCTACAATGAGCAGTTCTTC. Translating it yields CASSLGLAGDRYNEQFF.

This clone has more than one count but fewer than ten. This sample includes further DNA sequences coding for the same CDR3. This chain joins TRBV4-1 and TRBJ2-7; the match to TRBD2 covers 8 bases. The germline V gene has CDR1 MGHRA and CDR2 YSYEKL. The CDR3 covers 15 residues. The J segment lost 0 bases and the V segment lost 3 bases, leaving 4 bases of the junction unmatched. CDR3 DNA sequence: TGCGCCAGCAGCCAGACTAGCGCTAGCTCCTACGAGCAGTACTTC. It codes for CASSQTSASSYEQYF.

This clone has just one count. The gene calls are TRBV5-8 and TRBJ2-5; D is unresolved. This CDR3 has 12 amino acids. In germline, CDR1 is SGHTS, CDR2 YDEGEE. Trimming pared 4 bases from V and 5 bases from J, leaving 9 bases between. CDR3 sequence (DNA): TGTGCCAGCAGCCCCAACTTGGAGACCCAGTACTTC. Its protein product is CASSPNLETQYF.

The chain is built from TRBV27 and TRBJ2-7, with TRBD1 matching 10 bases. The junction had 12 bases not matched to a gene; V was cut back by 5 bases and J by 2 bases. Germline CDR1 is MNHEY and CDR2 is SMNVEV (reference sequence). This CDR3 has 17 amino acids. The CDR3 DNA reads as TGTGCCAGCAGTCCCCTAGGATGGACAGGGGGTCCCTACGAGCAGTACTTC. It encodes CASSPLGWTGGPYEQYF.

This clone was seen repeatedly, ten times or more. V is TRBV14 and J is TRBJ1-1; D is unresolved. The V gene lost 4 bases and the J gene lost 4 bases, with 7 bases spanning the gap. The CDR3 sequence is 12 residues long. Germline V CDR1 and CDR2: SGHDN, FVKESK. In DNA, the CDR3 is TGTGCCAGCAGCCGTCTTGGCACTGAAGCTTTCTTT. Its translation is CASSRLGTEAFF.

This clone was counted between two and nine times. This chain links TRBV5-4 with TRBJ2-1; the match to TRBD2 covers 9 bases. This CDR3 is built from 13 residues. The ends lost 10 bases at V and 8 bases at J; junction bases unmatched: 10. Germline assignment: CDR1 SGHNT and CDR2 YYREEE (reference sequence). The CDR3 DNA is TGTGCCTGGGGACTAGCTACTGAAGATGAGCAGTTCTTC. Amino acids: CAWGLATEDEQFF.

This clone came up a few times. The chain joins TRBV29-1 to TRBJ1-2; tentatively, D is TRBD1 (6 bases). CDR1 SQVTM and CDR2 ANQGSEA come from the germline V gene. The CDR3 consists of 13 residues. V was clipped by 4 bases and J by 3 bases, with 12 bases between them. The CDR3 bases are TGCAGCGTTGTAGGGGGAAAAGACTATGGCTACACCTTC. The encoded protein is CSVVGGKDYGYTF. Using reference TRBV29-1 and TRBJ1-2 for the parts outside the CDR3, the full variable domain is SAVISQKPSRDICQRGTSLTIQCQVDSQVTMMFWYRQQPGQSLTLIATANQGSEATYESGFVIDKFPISRPNLTFSTLTVSNMSPEDSSIYLCSVVGGKDYGYTFGSGTRLTVV.

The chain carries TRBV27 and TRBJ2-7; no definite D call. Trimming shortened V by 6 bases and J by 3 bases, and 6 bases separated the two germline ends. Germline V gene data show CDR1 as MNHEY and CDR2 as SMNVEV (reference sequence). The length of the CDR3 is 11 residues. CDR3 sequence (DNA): TGTGCCAGCAGGTTCAACTACGAGCAGTACTTC. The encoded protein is CASRFNYEQYF.

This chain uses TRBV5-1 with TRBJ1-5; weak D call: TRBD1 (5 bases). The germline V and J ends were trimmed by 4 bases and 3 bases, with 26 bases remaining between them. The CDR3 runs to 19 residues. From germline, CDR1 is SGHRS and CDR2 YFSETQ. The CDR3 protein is CASSPNTGTLESNNQPQHF. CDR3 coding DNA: TGCGCCAGCAGCCCTAACACCGGGACGCTCGAAAGTAACAATCAGCCCCAGCATTTT.

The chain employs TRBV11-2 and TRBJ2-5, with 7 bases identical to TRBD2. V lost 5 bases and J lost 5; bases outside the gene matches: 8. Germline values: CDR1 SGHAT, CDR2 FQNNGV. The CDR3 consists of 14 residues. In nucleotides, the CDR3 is TGTGCCAGCAGCCCCCCAACAGCGGGGGAGACCCAGTACTTC. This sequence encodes CASSPPTAGETQYF.

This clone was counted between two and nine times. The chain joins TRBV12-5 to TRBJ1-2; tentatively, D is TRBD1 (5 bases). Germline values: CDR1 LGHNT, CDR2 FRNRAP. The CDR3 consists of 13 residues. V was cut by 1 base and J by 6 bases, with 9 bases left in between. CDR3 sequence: CASGLGTPNGYTF. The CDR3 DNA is TGTGCTAGTGGTTTGGGGACACCTAATGGCTACACCTTC.

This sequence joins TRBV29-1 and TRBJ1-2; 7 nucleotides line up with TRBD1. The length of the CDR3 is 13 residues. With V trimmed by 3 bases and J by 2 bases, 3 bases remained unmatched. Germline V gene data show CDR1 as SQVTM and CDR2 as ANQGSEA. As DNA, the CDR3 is TGCAGCGTTGAGTCCAGGGGGAACTATGGCTACACCTTC. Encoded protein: CSVESRGNYGYTF.

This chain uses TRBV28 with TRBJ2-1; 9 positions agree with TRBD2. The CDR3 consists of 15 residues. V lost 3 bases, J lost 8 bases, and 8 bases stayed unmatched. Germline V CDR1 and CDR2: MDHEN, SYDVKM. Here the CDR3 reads CASSLAGGPQDEQFF. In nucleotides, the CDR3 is TGTGCCAGCAGTTTGGCGGGAGGGCCTCAGGATGAGCAGTTCTTC.

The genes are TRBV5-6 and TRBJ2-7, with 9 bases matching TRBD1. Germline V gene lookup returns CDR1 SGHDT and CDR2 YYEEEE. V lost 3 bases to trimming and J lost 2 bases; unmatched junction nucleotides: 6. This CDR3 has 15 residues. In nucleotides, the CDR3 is TGTGCCAGCAGCTACGGGACAGGGATTACCTACGAGCAGTACTTC. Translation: CASSYGTGITYEQYF. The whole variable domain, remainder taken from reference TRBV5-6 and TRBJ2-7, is DAGVTQSPTHLIKTRGQQVTLRCSPKSGHDTVSWYQQALGQGPQFIFQYYEEEERQRGNFPDRFSGHQFPNYSSELNVNALLLGDSALYLCASSYGTGITYEQYFGPGTRLTVT.

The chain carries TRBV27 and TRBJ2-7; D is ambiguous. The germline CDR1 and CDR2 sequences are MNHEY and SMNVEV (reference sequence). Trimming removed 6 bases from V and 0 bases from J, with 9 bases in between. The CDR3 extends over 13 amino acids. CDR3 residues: CASRDLSSYEQYF. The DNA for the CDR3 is TGTGCCAGCAGAGACCTTTCCTCCTACGAGCAGTACTTC.

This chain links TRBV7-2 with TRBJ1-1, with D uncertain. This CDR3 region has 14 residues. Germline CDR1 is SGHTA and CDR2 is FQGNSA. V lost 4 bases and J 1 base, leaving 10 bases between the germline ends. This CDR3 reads CASSSFLENTEAFF. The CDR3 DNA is TGTGCCAGCAGCTCCTTTTTGGAGAACACTGAAGCTTTCTTT.

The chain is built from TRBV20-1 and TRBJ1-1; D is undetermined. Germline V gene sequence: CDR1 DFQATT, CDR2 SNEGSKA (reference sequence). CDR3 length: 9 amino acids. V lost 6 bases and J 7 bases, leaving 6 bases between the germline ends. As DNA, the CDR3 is TGCAGTGCCGGGAGTGAAGCTTTCTTT. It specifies CSAGSEAFF.

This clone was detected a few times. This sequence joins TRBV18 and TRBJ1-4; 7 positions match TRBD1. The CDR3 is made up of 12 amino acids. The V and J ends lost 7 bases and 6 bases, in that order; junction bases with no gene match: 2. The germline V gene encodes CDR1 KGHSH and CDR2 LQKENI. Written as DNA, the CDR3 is TGTGCCAGCTTCGACAGGGATGAAAAACTGTTTTTT. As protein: CASFDRDEKLFF.

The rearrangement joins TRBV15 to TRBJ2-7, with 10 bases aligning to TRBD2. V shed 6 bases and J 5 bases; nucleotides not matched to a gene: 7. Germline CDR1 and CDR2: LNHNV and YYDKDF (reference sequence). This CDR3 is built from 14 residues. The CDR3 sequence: CATRKREGSDEQYF. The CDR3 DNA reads TGTGCCACCAGGAAGCGGGAGGGCAGCGACGAGCAGTACTTC. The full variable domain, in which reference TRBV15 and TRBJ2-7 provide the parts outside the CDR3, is DAMVIQNPRYQVTQFGKPVTLSCSQTLNHNVMYWYQQKSSQAPKLLFHYYDKDFNNEADTPDNFQSRRPNTSFCFLDIRSPGLGDTAMYLCATRKREGSDEQYFGPGTRLTVT.